The present T cell receptor (beta chain) was sequenced within a study of T cells after yellow fever vaccination. TCRdb reprocessed the 5' RACE reads via MiXCR and lists one record per CDR3 protein. Of a few hundred thousand distinct CDR3 sequences listed, roughly 4.3% were seen once; the top ten hold 24%. Trimming took 4 bases from V and 5 from J, leaving 17 bases between them. Per germline, CDR1 SGHTA and CDR2 FQGNSA. CDR3 size: 16 residues. Whole-study findings and limits: Any FACS-sorted repertoire could hold abundant clonotypes that contaminate it from the bulk population.

A word on this clonotype: What it binds is unknown.

This receptor was obtained from a man aged 18 to 30 who received the YFV17D yellow fever vaccine. V gene TRBV7-2 combines with J gene TRBJ2-2; D ambiguous. The sequenced sample was PBMCs, obtained 5 days after the yellow fever booster vaccination. This chain's CDR3 is CASSYIPVGRTGELFF. CDR3 bases: TGTGCCAGCAGCTACATACCCGTTGGCAGGACCGGGGAGCTGTTTTTT.